Shown below are 7 T cell receptor beta chains from a single sample sequenced in a study of OX40 agonist ivuxolimab in advanced cancers. Sequenced by immunoSEQ multiplex PCR; TCRdb stores in-frame clones only, minus some. The repertoire holds 45,000 to 55,000 clones, with 88% as singletons. The sample consisted of CD4+ or CD8+ T cells sorted from blood, taken in a trial of the OX40 agonist ivuxolimab. The receptors stem from an adult with an advanced solid tumor such as melanoma, head and neck, liver or kidney cancer.

This chain joins TRBV18 and TRBJ2-3, with no clear D. Trimming removed 1 base from V and 6 bases from J, with 14 bases in between. Germline V gives CDR1 KGHSH, CDR2 LQKENI. This CDR3 is built from 15 residues. Written as DNA, the CDR3 is TGTGCCAGCTCACCACAGTACGGTACTGGGGATACGCAGTATTTT. It codes for CASSPQYGTGDTQYF.

V usage is TRBV4-1 and J usage is TRBJ2-5; D unresolved. There are 14 residues in the CDR3. The germline V gene has CDR1 MGHRA and CDR2 YSYEKL. The V gene lost 4 bases and the J gene lost 4 bases, with 13 bases spanning the gap. In nucleotides, the CDR3 is TGCGCCAGCAGCCGTCGGGCGCTCGCAGAGACCCAGTACTTC. Protein product: CASSRRALAETQYF.

The chain is built from TRBV9 and TRBJ2-5; the D is unclear. Germline CDR1 reads SGDLS; CDR2 reads YYNGEE. The CDR3 runs 13 residues. V was clipped by 0 bases and J by 3 bases, with 6 bases between them. CDR3 amino acids: CASSVGREETQYF. The CDR3 region has the DNA TGTGCCAGCAGCGTAGGTAGGGAAGAGACCCAGTACTTC.

The chain couples TRBV2 to TRBJ1-3, with 8 nucleotides matching TRBD1. There are 15 residues in the CDR3. Germline V gene data show CDR1 as SNHLY and CDR2 as FYNNEI. With V trimmed by 6 bases and J by 0 bases, 4 bases remained unmatched. In DNA, the CDR3 is TGTGCCAGCAGCCTTGACAGGGGCTCTGGAAACACCATATATTTT. Its translation: CASSLDRGSGNTIYF.

The CDR3 DNA is TGTGCCAGCAGCTTACGGGGCGCGGAACCCACCGGGGAGCTGTTTTTT. The encoded protein is CASSLRGAEPTGELFF. J is TRBJ2-2 and V is TRBV7-6, with D tentatively TRBD1 or TRBD2 (5 bases each). From germline, CDR1 is SGHVS and CDR2 FNYEAQ. The CDR3 runs 16 residues. Trimming left V 2 bases short and J 4 bases short, with 14 bases between.

J is TRBJ2-7 and V is TRBV28; 9 bases match TRBD1. Germline CDR1 reads MDHEN; CDR2 reads SYDVKM. With V trimmed by 3 bases and J by 4 bases, 13 bases remained unmatched. The CDR3 totals 17 residues. As DNA, the CDR3 is TGTGCCAGCAGTTTTGTATCGATCAACAGGGGGCTTTACGAGCAGTACTTC. Amino acid sequence: CASSFVSINRGLYEQYF.

The chain joins TRBV29-1 to TRBJ2-3; 9 bases agree with TRBD2. V was clipped by 6 bases and J by 1 base; unmatched bases: 8. This CDR3 has 15 amino acids. Germline CDR1 is SQVTM and CDR2 is ANQGSEA. The CDR3 DNA reads as TGCAGCGTGCACCCTGGCGGGAGGGGCACAGATACGCAGTATTTT. As protein: CSVHPGGRGTDTQYF.